A selection of T cell receptor beta chains follows, all from one sample in a study of beta chain features in type 1 diabetes. The table came from immunoSEQ multiplex PCR; TCRdb's copy has only in-frame clones and leaves some out. The data show hundreds of thousands of clones, with over 9.5% seen just once and 0.01% held by the top ten. The sequenced sample was naive CD4+ T cells from blood. These receptors originate from a woman aged 18-35 years with type 1 diabetes. The conserved cysteine and the conserved F or W are not part of the CDR3 here. Fields, in order: V gene, CDR3 protein.

v_gene: TRBV25-1
CDR3aa: ASSMAGGANVLT

v_gene: TRBV9
CDR3aa: ASSVSGGNYEQY

v_gene: TRBV20-1
CDR3aa: SASGHNEQF

v_gene: TRBV7-2
CDR3aa: ASSLAGARETQY

v_gene: TRBV5-1
CDR3aa: ASSLVGLGAGELF

v_gene: TRBV14
CDR3aa: ASNPQGIGEAF

v_gene: TRBV5-1
CDR3aa: ASSPGQIAGNTIY

v_gene: TRBV9
CDR3aa: ASSAGPDRGSYEQY

v_gene: TRBV28
CDR3aa: ASSRQAGGANVLT

v_gene: TRBV15
CDR3aa: ATSRGGEGYEQY

v_gene: TRBV20-1
CDR3aa: SARSEYEQY

v_gene: TRBV18
CDR3aa: ASSPDREETQY

v_gene: TRBV4-2
CDR3aa: ASSQDHRGSGANVLT

v_gene: TRBV4-3
CDR3aa: ASSLQRGGDTQY

v_gene: TRBV20-1
CDR3aa: SARSETQY

v_gene: TRBV5-6
CDR3aa: ASSPGREYEQY

v_gene: TRBV5-4
CDR3aa: ASSSGLAGRYEQY

v_gene: TRBV7-3
CDR3aa: ASSVGQGSNTIY

v_gene: TRBV10-3
CDR3aa: AIADPGLNTEAF

v_gene: TRBV6-6
CDR3aa: ASSYVGSPYEQY

v_gene: TRBV19
CDR3aa: ASSEGVSRNTEAF

v_gene: TRBV28
CDR3aa: ASNYPQQDYFYNEQF

v_gene: TRBV29-1
CDR3aa: SALLLETNSYEQY

v_gene: TRBV7-8
CDR3aa: ASSPTRQGNTEAF

v_gene: TRBV7-3
CDR3aa: ASSFGSGRAVDNEQF

v_gene: TRBV9
CDR3aa: ASSPVRGARNYGYT

v_gene: TRBV9
CDR3aa: ASSVRGEGIVADTQY

v_gene: TRBV28
CDR3aa: ASSLIYQPQH

v_gene: TRBV2
CDR3aa: ASSEGVGGEQF

v_gene: TRBV2
CDR3aa: ASTKRSGFQPQH

v_gene: TRBV18
CDR3aa: ASSTRGQTSSYEQY

v_gene: TRBV29-1
CDR3aa: SVEEAGVVPDTQY

v_gene: TRBV7-9
CDR3aa: ASSRATVPSTDTQY

v_gene: TRBV7-9
CDR3aa: AAQQGLYGYT

v_gene: TRBV30
CDR3aa: AWARDRGFGYT

v_gene: TRBV7-2
CDR3aa: ASSLVGGAQPQH

v_gene: TRBV27
CDR3aa: ASRMKGVGYGYT

v_gene: TRBV29-1
CDR3aa: SVGLAGGLDTQY

v_gene: TRBV7-9
CDR3aa: ASSPQGLSDTEAF

v_gene: TRBV7-2
CDR3aa: ASSLVGSASGADTQY

v_gene: TRBV10-3
CDR3aa: AVISSGNTIY

v_gene: TRBV7-9
CDR3aa: ASSTRVLSYGYT

v_gene: TRBV7-2
CDR3aa: ASSQLGQDNQPQH

v_gene: TRBV5-1
CDR3aa: ASSLDYYEQY

v_gene: TRBV6-5
CDR3aa: ASGRGGNTEAF

v_gene: TRBV9
CDR3aa: ASSVEGGETQY

v_gene: TRBV9
CDR3aa: ASSVGTGVAYNEQF

v_gene: TRBV4-3
CDR3aa: ASSQLSGSGEQY

v_gene: TRBV5-1
CDR3aa: ASSFGTSSGANVLT

v_gene: TRBV15
CDR3aa: ATSRANGQETQY

v_gene: TRBV5-1
CDR3aa: ASSPGNYGYT

v_gene: TRBV30
CDR3aa: AWRPGQPAGYT

v_gene: TRBV11-2
CDR3aa: ASSGLAGNEQF

v_gene: TRBV29-1
CDR3aa: SGAANSGNTIY

v_gene: TRBV6-5
CDR3aa: ASSQDRALANTIY

v_gene: TRBV28
CDR3aa: ASSFGVTGLAYEQY

v_gene: TRBV6-5
CDR3aa: ASRQDRDNTEAF

v_gene: TRBV30
CDR3aa: AWSRRSYEQY

v_gene: TRBV10-3
CDR3aa: AIGPGDTGELF

v_gene: TRBV7-9
CDR3aa: ASKHEISTDTQY